The rows below give T cell receptor beta chains drawn from one sample of a study of blood T cell repertoires in COVID-19. Clones were sequenced by immunoSEQ multiplex PCR, and TCRdb holds only the in-frame ones, with some missing. Here the sample spans approximately 470,000 clones, approximately 86% being singletons. The specimen was PBMCs or T cells enriched from blood (not recorded which). All receptors come from a woman younger than 35 who had recovered from COVID-19. Both conserved end residues are part of each CDR3. D genes are given only for firm matches. Size is stated for part of the rows, as once, few or many counts, or as a class when the clone is expanded.

>NA|TRBV27|NA|TRBJ2-1|15
CASSFRGSSYNEQFF
TGTGCCAGCAGTTTCAGGGGTAGCTCCTACAATGAGCAGTTCTTC
>NA|TRBV2|TRBD1|TRBJ1-2|15
CASSEAGDRYYGYTF
TGTGCCAGCAGTGAAGCTGGGGACAGATATTATGGCTACACCTTC
>NA|TRBV5-6|NA|TRBJ1-4|13
CASSLGGNEKLFF
TGTGCCAGCAGCTTGGGAGGGAATGAAAAACTGTTTTTT
>NA|TRBV11-2|TRBD1|TRBJ1-2|15
CASSLDGTGPAGYTF
TGTGCCAGCAGCTTAGACGGGACAGGGCCGGCTGGCTACACCTTC
>NA|TRBV24-1|NA|TRBJ1-6|17
CATSDLSNRLYNSPLHF
TGTGCCACCAGTGATTTATCTAACAGATTATATAATTCACCCCTCCACTTT
>NA|TRBV28|NA|TRBJ2-2|16
CASRSQWKPGTGELFF
TGTGCCAGCAGATCCCAGTGGAAGCCGGGTACCGGGGAGCTGTTTTTT
>NA|TRBV29-1|NA|TRBJ2-1|9
CSVEEEQFF
TGCAGCGTTGAGGAGGAGCAGTTCTTC
>NA|TRBV11-2|NA|TRBJ2-5|13
CASSLAYQETQYF
TGTGCCAGCAGCTTAGCCTACCAAGAGACCCAGTACTTC
>NA|TRBV18|NA|TRBJ1-2|16
CASSPPVLQGSYGYTF
TGTGCCAGCTCACCACCAGTGCTGCAGGGGAGCTATGGCTACACCTTC
>NA|TRBV6-5|NA|TRBJ1-1|14
CAITGYYMNTEAFF
TGTGCCATAACAGGTTACTACATGAACACTGAAGCTTTCTTT
>NA|TRBV2|TRBD1|TRBJ1-2|12
CASSSGQPGYTF
TGTGCCAGCAGTTCGGGACAGCCTGGCTACACCTTC
>NA|TRBV4-1|NA|TRBJ2-3|14
CASSQNQGTDTQYF
TGCGCCAGCAGCCAAAATCAGGGCACAGATACGCAGTATTTT
>NA|TRBV5-1|NA|TRBJ1-6|16
CASSFFPDLDGVALHF
TGCGCCAGCAGCTTCTTCCCGGACCTTGACGGGGTCGCCCTCCACTTT
>NA|TRBV5-1|NA|TRBJ1-1|13
CASSAGVNTEAFF
TGCGCCAGCAGCGCCGGGGTGAACACTGAAGCTTTCTTT
>few|TRBV18|NA|TRBJ2-1|14
CASSQGGAYNEQFF
TGTGCCAGCTCCCAGGGAGGTGCCTACAATGAGCAGTTCTTC
>NA|TRBV21-1|NA|TRBJ1-1|16
CASSKGAGGTFPEAFF
TGTGCCAGCAGCAAAGGCGCAGGGGGCACTTTCCCTGAAGCTTTCTTT
>NA|TRBV28|NA|TRBJ2-5|11
CASSWSLTQYF
TGTGCCAGCAGTTGGTCACTAACCCAGTACTTC
>NA|TRBV2|TRBD2|TRBJ2-3|15
CASRPSTGTSGGEYF
TGTGCCAGCAGACCCTCAACCGGGACTAGCGGGGGGGAGTATTTT
>once|TRBV28|TRBD2|TRBJ2-3|17
CASSFSPPSGITDTQYF
TGTGCCAGCAGTTTTTCCCCTCCTAGCGGGATAACAGATACGCAGTATTTT
>NA|TRBV7-2|TRBD2|TRBJ2-5|17
CASSPRGAGGPLETQYF
TGTGCCAGCAGCCCTAGGGGAGCGGGGGGGCCCTTAGAGACCCAGTACTTC
>NA|TRBV9|NA|TRBJ1-3|16
CASGVSEGPIGNTIYF
TGTGCCAGCGGCGTATCGGAGGGCCCGATAGGAAACACCATATATTTT
>NA|TRBV11-2|NA|TRBJ2-5|17
CASTLWASRDGGETQYF
TGTGCCAGCACCTTATGGGCCTCTCGGGACGGGGGAGAGACCCAGTACTTC
>NA|TRBV7-2|NA|TRBJ1-1|13
CASSSPVGGEAFF
TGTGCCAGCAGCTCCCCTGTTGGGGGCGAAGCTTTCTTT
>NA|TRBV19|NA|TRBJ1-3|14
CASSTGISGNTIYF
TGTGCCAGCTCCACAGGGATTTCTGGAAACACCATATATTTT
>NA|TRBV11-2|NA|TRBJ1-4|19
CASSLVMAGARSVNEKLFF
TGTGCCAGCAGCTTAGTGATGGCGGGTGCTCGTTCAGTAAATGAAAAACTGTTTTTT
>NA|TRBV30|NA|TRBJ1-6|15
CAWLGSGGHGSPLHF
TGTGCCTGGCTCGGCAGCGGGGGCCACGGTTCACCCCTCCACTTT
>NA|TRBV18|NA|TRBJ2-7|16
CASSPTAESFSYEQYF
TGTGCCAGCTCACCAACCGCGGAGTCCTTTTCCTACGAGCAGTACTTC
>NA|TRBV10-3|NA|TRBJ2-7|16
CAISESRALASYEQYF
TGTGCCATCAGTGAGTCACGAGCCCTAGCTTCCTACGAGCAGTACTTC
>NA|TRBV5-1|NA|TRBJ1-1|15
CASSFETGSDTEAFF
TGCGCCAGCAGCTTTGAGACGGGGAGCGACACTGAAGCTTTCTTT
>NA|TRBV9|NA|TRBJ2-1|13
CASSVDRAGEQFF
TGTGCCAGCAGCGTAGACAGGGCAGGGGAGCAGTTCTTC